Each of the 7 T cell receptor beta chains below was sequenced from the same sample in a study of blood T cell repertoires in COVID-19. Sequenced by immunoSEQ multiplex PCR; TCRdb stores in-frame clones only, minus some. The data hold nearly 100,000 clones, with approximately 84% observed a single time. Sequenced: peripheral blood. Receptors were obtained from a woman aged 60-70 years with acute or convalescent COVID-19.

The chain links TRBV6-6 to TRBJ1-6; D is possibly TRBD1 (5 bases). The CDR3 contains 16 residues. Germline assignment: CDR1 MNHNY and CDR2 SVGAGI (reference sequence). Trimming left V 2 bases short and J 8 bases short, with 16 bases between. The CDR3, as DNA: TGTGCCAGCAGTTACGGGGTGAGGACACTATATTCACCCCTCCACTTT. This sequence encodes CASSYGVRTLYSPLHF.

The chain joins TRBV24-1 to TRBJ2-5, with a possible D match to TRBD1 (6 bases). The CDR3 covers 13 residues. CDR1 is KGHDR, CDR2 SFDVKD, per germline. V lost 10 bases, J lost 2 bases, and 13 bases lay in between. This CDR3 reads CATADSPQETQYF. The CDR3 DNA reads as TGTGCCACGGCGGACAGTCCACAAGAGACCCAGTACTTC.

V usage is TRBV2 and J usage is TRBJ1-1; no clear D gene. Germline CDR1 SNHLY, CDR2 FYNNEI. V was shortened by 1 base and J by 0 bases, with 9 bases between the two germline ends. This CDR3 contains 15 residues. As DNA, the CDR3 is TGTGCCAGCAGTGAAGTACGCAGGCTGAACACTGAAGCTTTCTTT. Amino acids: CASSEVRRLNTEAFF. The full variable domain, rest sourced from reference TRBV2 and TRBJ1-1, is EPEVTQTPSHQVTQMGQEVILRCVPISNHLYFYWYRQILGQKVEFLVSFYNNEISEKSEIFDDQFSVERPDGSNFTLKIRSTKLEDSAMYFCASSEVRRLNTEAFFGQGTRLTVV.

This rearrangement joins TRBV30 to TRBJ2-5, with 8 bases that match TRBD2. CDR3 length: 13 residues. V lost 0 bases to trimming and J lost 5 bases; unmatched junction nucleotides: 2. CDR1 GTSNPN and CDR2 SVGIG come from the germline V gene (reference sequence). The CDR3 reads CAWSVLAAETQYF. The DNA for the CDR3 is TGTGCCTGGAGTGTACTAGCGGCCGAGACCCAGTACTTC.

The CDR3 is CASSLVPEVSYNEQFF. The CDR3 DNA sequence: TGTGCCAGTAGCCTGGTACCGGAGGTCTCCTACAATGAGCAGTTCTTC. The chain carries TRBV19 and TRBJ2-1, with D maybe TRBD2 (5 bases). Germline CDR1 reads LNHDA; CDR2 reads SQIVND (reference sequence). The V end was cut by 6 bases, the J end by 0 bases, with 15 bases between. The CDR3 extends over 16 amino acids.

The sample holds one count of this clone. CDR3 loop: CASSGLQGSNSPLHF. The CDR3 region has the DNA TGTGCCAGCAGTGGTCTACAGGGCTCAAATTCACCCCTCCACTTT. The J gene is TRBJ1-6, the V gene TRBV2, with D maybe TRBD1 (6 bases). V was pared by 4 bases and J by 7 bases, with 14 bases between. The CDR3 is made up of 15 amino acids. Germline-derived CDR1 and CDR2 are SNHLY and FYNNEI. The full variable domain, completed using reference TRBV2 and TRBJ1-6, is EPEVTQTPSHQVTQMGQEVILRCVPISNHLYFYWYRQILGQKVEFLVSFYNNEISEKSEIFDDQFSVERPDGSNFTLKIRSTKLEDSAMYFCASSGLQGSNSPLHFGNGTRLTVT.

The chain is built from TRBV20-1 and TRBJ2-7; 8 nucleotides align to TRBD1. The CDR3 covers 12 residues. V lost 3 bases to trimming and J lost 7 bases; unmatched junction nucleotides: 5. Germline V CDR1 and CDR2: DFQATT, SNEGSKA (reference sequence). The CDR3 region has the DNA TGCAGTGCTAGTTCAGGGGGCAATGAGCAGTACTTC. Protein product: CSASSGGNEQYF.